The 28 T cell receptor beta chains below were found in one sample sequenced in a study of blood T cells in healthy people across ages. Alongside a J-beta primer mix, a sample-barcoded 5' primer served in a second PCR lasting about 6 to 12 cycles. TCRdb analysed the 5' RACE reads with MiXCR anew, one entry per CDR3 protein. The sample has under 1 million distinct CDR3 sequences, roughly 44% seen once. Sample: blood. The receptor set was obtained from a man in his fifties or sixties in good health.

This clonotype has ten or more counts. The chain links TRBV10-3 to TRBJ1-1, with TRBD1 matching 8 bases. The CDR3 totals 15 residues. Germline V gives CDR1 ENHRY, CDR2 SYGVKD. V shed 5 bases, J shed 2 bases, and the junction held 7 bases outside the gene matches. The CDR3 sequence is CAISNPGQGNTEAFF. As DNA, the CDR3 is TGTGCCATCAGTAACCCAGGACAGGGAAACACTGAAGCTTTCTTT.

V and J are TRBV28 and TRBJ2-5; 9 bases fit TRBD1. Germline CDR1 MDHEN, CDR2 SYDVKM. CDR3 length equals 16 residues. Germline trimming cut 2 bases from V and 2 bases from J; bases unmatched to any gene: 6. The CDR3 sequence: CASSLPRTGAQETQYF. As DNA, the CDR3 is TGTGCCAGCAGTTTACCCCGGACAGGGGCACAAGAGACCCAGTACTTC.

The chain has TRBV24-1 and TRBJ2-6; 7 bases are shared with TRBD1. V was pared by 1 base and J by 0 bases, with 20 bases of the junction left unmatched. This CDR3 spans 23 amino acids. CDR1 is KGHDR, CDR2 SFDVKD, per germline. As DNA, the CDR3 is TGTGCCACCAGTGATTTACCCCGGGACAGCGAAAACAAGACCCCCTCTGGGGCCAACGTCCTGACTTTC. Translation gives CATSDLPRDSENKTPSGANVLTF.

The chain is built from TRBV20-1 and TRBJ1-5; weak D call: TRBD1 (6 bases). The V end was cut by 1 base, the J end by 3 bases, with 16 bases between. Germline CDR1 DFQATT, CDR2 SNEGSKA (reference sequence). CDR3 length: 16 residues. The CDR3 loop is CSARVQGSADNQPQHF. CDR3 bases: TGCAGTGCTAGAGTACAGGGCTCTGCAGACAATCAGCCCCAGCATTTT.

The rearrangement joins TRBV30 to TRBJ2-1; no firm D call. Germline lookup yields CDR1 GTSNPN and CDR2 SVGIG (reference sequence). The CDR3 totals 13 residues. V was clipped by 0 bases and J by 4 bases, with 7 bases between them. This CDR3 is CAWSVQGYNEQFF. CDR3 sequence (DNA): TGTGCCTGGAGTGTACAAGGGTACAATGAGCAGTTCTTC. The full variable domain, with the rest looked up from reference TRBV30 and TRBJ2-1, is SQTIHQWPATLVQPVGSPLSLECTVEGTSNPNLYWYRQAAGRGLQLLFYSVGIGQISSEVPQNLSASRPQDRQFILSSKKLLLSDSGFYLCAWSVQGYNEQFFGPGTRLTVL.

Ten or more counts support this clonotype. The rearrangement joins TRBV12-3 or TRBV12-4 to TRBJ2-1; D not certain. Trimming shortened V by 5 bases and J by 0 bases, and 11 bases separated the two germline ends. The CDR3 loop spans 15 amino acids. The CDR3 bases are TGTGCCAGCAGTCCTCGACTGGCCTCCTACAATGAGCAGTTCTTC. This translates into CASSPRLASYNEQFF.

The table lists this clonotype with a few counts. V usage is TRBV7-6 and J usage is TRBJ2-1; 11 nucleotides agree with TRBD2. V shed 5 bases and J 3 bases; nucleotides not matched to a gene: 15. The length of the CDR3 is 19 residues. Germline CDR1 and CDR2: SGHVS and FNYEAQ. The CDR3 protein is CASSPQGSLAGARYNEQFF. The CDR3 region has the DNA TGTGCCAGCAGCCCACAAGGGTCACTAGCGGGGGCCCGCTACAATGAGCAGTTCTTC.

This clonotype was counted between two and nine times. This chain connects TRBV4-3 to TRBJ2-6, with D perhaps TRBD1 (6 bases). This CDR3 contains 16 residues. CDR1 and CDR2 from the germline V gene are LGHNA and YSLEER. With 0 bases removed from V and 2 bases from J, the gap between germline ends came to 8 bases. The CDR3 nucleotides read TGCGCCAGCAGCCAAGACCCAGGGGCTGGGGCCAACGTCCTGACTTTC. This codes for CASSQDPGAGANVLTF.

The V call is TRBV29-1, the J call TRBJ2-5; maybe TRBD1 (5 bases). Trimming pared 5 bases from V and 11 bases from J, leaving 18 bases between. The germline V gene encodes CDR1 SQVTM and CDR2 ANQGSEA. The CDR3 has 12 amino acids. CDR3 sequence reads: CSVRAGLDEQYF. Here the CDR3 DNA reads TGCAGCGTTCGAGCAGGGTTGGATGAGCAGTACTTC.

V usage is TRBV6-4 and J usage is TRBJ1-1; 8 bases fit TRBD1. The ends lost 7 bases at V and 10 bases at J; junction bases unmatched: 14. Germline CDR1 MRHNA, CDR2 SNTAGT. This CDR3 has 14 amino acids. CDR3 DNA sequence: TGTGCCAGCAATTGTCGACAGGGGAATAGTTCAGCTTTCTTT. Its protein product is CASNCRQGNSSAFF.

The chain is built from TRBV12-3 or TRBV12-4 and TRBJ2-1; 11 nucleotides agree with TRBD2. The CDR3 runs 14 residues. V lost 7 bases, J lost 4 bases, and 3 bases stayed unmatched. The CDR3 DNA sequence: TGTGCCAGCACCGGGACTAGCGGATACAATGAGCAGTTCTTC. This sequence encodes CASTGTSGYNEQFF.

This clonotype was found a few times. V usage is TRBV30 and J usage is TRBJ2-4, with D unresolved. The length of the CDR3 is 14 residues. Looked up from germline, CDR1 is GTSNPN and CDR2 is SVGIG (reference sequence). Trimming stripped 1 base from V and 0 bases from J, with 7 bases between. CDR3 amino acids: CAWSGWIAKNIQYF. DNA of the CDR3: TGTGCCTGGAGTGGCTGGATAGCCAAAAACATTCAGTACTTC.

This sequence joins TRBV9 and TRBJ1-2, with 10 positions matching TRBD1. Germline assignment: CDR1 SGDLS and CDR2 YYNGEE. V shed 3 bases, J shed 1 base, and the junction held 9 bases outside the gene matches. The CDR3 runs to 17 residues. CDR3: CASSGPGQGINNYGYTF. The CDR3, as DNA: TGTGCCAGCAGCGGCCCGGGACAGGGGATTAATAACTATGGCTACACCTTC.

This clonotype occurred once. The V call is TRBV5-1, the J call TRBJ2-3; no definite D call. The CDR3 is 11 residues long. The V gene lost 4 bases and the J gene lost 10 bases, with 10 bases spanning the gap. From germline, CDR1 is SGHRS and CDR2 YFSETQ. The CDR3 region has the DNA TGCGCCAGCAGCAGGCTGGATGCGCAGTATTTT. Amino acids: CASSRLDAQYF.

This chain connects TRBV4-1 to TRBJ2-1; D might be TRBD1 (6 bases). V was cut by 4 bases and J by 8 bases, with 15 bases left in between. CDR3 length equals 14 residues. Germline V gene lookup returns CDR1 MGHRA and CDR2 YSYEKL. The CDR3 spells CASSRDRFSDEQFF. Here the CDR3 DNA reads TGCGCCAGCAGCCGAGACAGGTTTAGCGATGAGCAGTTCTTC.

This clonotype was seen once. V usage is TRBV12-3 or TRBV12-4 and J usage is TRBJ1-2; D unclear. The CDR3 runs to 13 residues. Deletions cut 1 base from V and 8 bases from J, with 11 bases between. CDR3 in DNA: TGTGCCAGCAGTTTAGGAGATGCTCCCGGCTACACCTTC. It is translated as CASSLGDAPGYTF.

J is TRBJ2-2 and V is TRBV29-1; D possibly corresponds to TRBD2 (5 bases). V gave up 4 bases and J gave up 0 bases, with 9 bases separating them. Germline lookup yields CDR1 SQVTM and CDR2 ANQGSEA. This CDR3 region has 14 residues. The CDR3 DNA follows: TGCAGCGTTGGGGAGCTCTCGAACACCGGGGAGCTGTTTTTT. Its protein product is CSVGELSNTGELFF.

This clonotype was detected only a few times. V and J are TRBV6-5 and TRBJ2-1, with TRBD1 identical over 7 bases. The CDR3 spans 15 residues. The V gene end was trimmed by 1 base and the J gene end by 3 bases; junction bases not matched to a gene: 3. Per the germline V gene, CDR1 is MNHEY and CDR2 is SVGAGI. CDR3 coding DNA: TGTGCCAGCAGTTACTTAGGGGGCGGCTACAATGAGCAGTTCTTC. The encoded protein is CASSYLGGGYNEQFF.

The rearrangement joins TRBV27 to TRBJ1-1, with TRBD1 as a possible D gene (5 bases). Germline-derived CDR1 and CDR2 are MNHEY and SMNVEV (reference sequence). The CDR3 length is 13 residues. Trimming took off 9 bases at V and 1 base at J, with 12 bases between the two ends. CDR3 sequence reads: CASGTAPNTEAFF. The CDR3 DNA reads as TGTGCCAGTGGGACGGCGCCGAACACTGAAGCTTTCTTT.

The V gene is TRBV11-2, the J gene TRBJ2-5; TRBD2 matches 8 bases. CDR1 and CDR2 (germline): SGHAT, FQNNGV. The CDR3 has 16 amino acids. V lost 4 bases to trimming and J lost 0 bases; unmatched junction nucleotides: 7. CDR3 nucleotide sequence: TGTGCCAGCAGCTCAATCGAGCGGGGGTACCAAGAGACCCAGTACTTC. Amino acids: CASSSIERGYQETQYF.

The rearrangement joins TRBV9 to TRBJ2-7; 14 positions agree with TRBD2. CDR1 is SGDLS and CDR2 is YYNGEE in the germline V gene. With V trimmed by 4 bases and J by 3 bases, 6 bases remained unmatched. This CDR3 contains 16 residues. CDR3 protein: CASSLGTSGGLYEQYF. The CDR3 DNA is TGTGCCAGCAGCTTGGGGACTAGCGGGGGACTCTACGAGCAGTACTTC.

About this clonotype: It may be a read error: a sequence one base away is much more abundant. The chain recombines TRBV7-2 with TRBJ1-4; D call uncertain. This CDR3 has 13 residues. The V gene lost 8 bases and the J gene lost 4 bases, with 11 bases spanning the gap. Germline CDR1 reads SGHTA; CDR2 reads FQGNSA. CDR3 sequence (DNA): TGTGCCAGCGGCGAAGAACTTAATGAAAAACTGTTTTTT. Translated, it gives CASGEELNEKLFF.

The chain employs TRBV7-2 and TRBJ2-5, with 7 positions matching TRBD2. The J call may be incorrect, as the DNA end agrees better with TRBJ2-1. The CDR3 is 14 residues long. Looked up from germline, CDR1 is SGHTA and CDR2 is FQGNSA. CDR3 sequence: CASSLVSRGETQFF. The CDR3 coding sequence is TGTGCCAGCAGCTTAGTTAGTCGGGGGGAGACCCAGTTCTTC.

This clonotype has just a few counts. This chain joins TRBV6-5 and TRBJ1-2; TRBD1 agrees at 7 bases. V was clipped by 4 bases and J by 5 bases; unmatched bases: 7. The V gene's germline CDR1 is MNHEY and CDR2 SVGAGI. The CDR3 runs to 14 residues. CDR3 bases: TGTGCCAGCAGTTCGGGACAGCACTCGTATGGCTACACCTTC. Amino acids: CASSSGQHSYGYTF.

This chain joins TRBV4-1 and TRBJ1-6; D not certain. V was cut by 0 bases and J by 9 bases, with 15 bases left in between. CDR3 length: 16 amino acids. Germline CDR1 MGHRA, CDR2 YSYEKL. The CDR3 DNA reads as TGCGCCAGCAGCCAAGATCGAGGAACGGTCCTTTCACCCCTCCACTTT. This sequence encodes CASSQDRGTVLSPLHF.

Of note for this clonotype: A much larger clonotype is one base distant, so this may be a read error. V and J are TRBV5-1 and TRBJ2-7; D uncertain. CDR3 length equals 14 residues. Germline assignment: CDR1 SGHRS and CDR2 YFSETQ. The CDR3 DNA sequence: TGCGCCAGCAGCTTGGCCCACAGTACCTACGAGAAGTACTTC. It yields the protein CASSLAHSTYEKYF.

The chain carries TRBV6-2 or TRBV6-3 and TRBJ2-1, with 9 bases aligning to TRBD2. CDR1 and CDR2 from the germline V gene are MNHEY and SVGEGT. V was pared by 0 bases and J by 10 bases, with 10 bases of the junction left unmatched. This CDR3 is 16 amino acids long. Here the CDR3 reads CASSYSEGSGGYEQFF. DNA of the CDR3: TGTGCCAGCAGTTACTCCGAGGGTAGCGGGGGCTACGAGCAGTTCTTC.

This rearrangement joins TRBV7-2 to TRBJ2-7, with 12 bases fitting TRBD1. V dropped 5 bases and J dropped 6; count of bases not matched to a gene: 8. The CDR3 is 15 residues long. CDR1 and CDR2 from the germline V gene are SGHTA and FQGNSA. The CDR3 here is CASSLQGTGGGEQYF. DNA of the CDR3: TGTGCCAGCAGCCTCCAGGGGACAGGGGGCGGCGAGCAGTACTTC. Full variable domain (missing parts from reference TRBV7-2 and TRBJ2-7): GAGVSQSPSNKVTEKGKDVELRCDPISGHTALYWYRQSLGQGLEFLIYFQGNSAPDKSGLPSDRFSAERTGGSVSTLTIQRTQQEDSAVYLCASSLQGTGGGEQYFGPGTRLTVT.